This record looks at one T cell receptor beta chain sequence and its context. Its antigen remains unknown. This sample is drawn from a study of T cell responses to AZD1222 COVID-19 vaccine. General observations from the study: Epitopes outside B.1.351 and B.1.1.7 mutated regions reportedly drew nearly half of spike TCRs. Just six or seven AZD1222 recipients tested seropositive at baseline.

The data were produced by immunoSEQ multiplex PCR, yet TCRdb's version contains in-frame clones alone and is incomplete. This sample carries around 110,000 clones, 87% of them seen once, and the ten largest clones take 3.5% to 5%. Here the sequenced sample was peripheral blood, taken on day 0 of AZD1222 vaccination. This TCR came from an adult in good health.

The CDR3 region has the DNA TGTGCCAGCAGCCCAGGACCCTATGGCTACACCTTC. It translates to CASSPGPYGYTF. The genes are TRBV5-6 and TRBJ1-2; D uncertain. This CDR3 is 12 amino acids long. With 4 bases removed from V and 4 bases from J, the gap between germline ends came to 8 bases. Germline values: CDR1 SGHDT, CDR2 YYEEEE.